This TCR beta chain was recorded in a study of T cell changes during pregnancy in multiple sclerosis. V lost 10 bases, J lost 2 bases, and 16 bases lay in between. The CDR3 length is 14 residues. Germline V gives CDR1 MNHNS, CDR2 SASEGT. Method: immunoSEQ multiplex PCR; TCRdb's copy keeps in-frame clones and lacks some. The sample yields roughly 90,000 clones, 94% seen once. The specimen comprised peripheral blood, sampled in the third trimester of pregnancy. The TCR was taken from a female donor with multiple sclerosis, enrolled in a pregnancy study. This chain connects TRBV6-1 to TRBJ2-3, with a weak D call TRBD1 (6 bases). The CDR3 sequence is CATTLTGNTDTQYF. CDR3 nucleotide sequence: TGTGCCACTACTTTGACAGGCAACACAGATACGCAGTATTTT.